Listed below are T cell receptor beta chains from one sample, sequenced in a study of T cell responses to AZD1222 COVID-19 vaccine. Clones were read by immunoSEQ multiplex PCR, and TCRdb kept only the in-frame ones, dropping some. The sample carries 120,000 or so clones, approximately 85% recorded once. Specimen: peripheral blood, collected on day 0 of AZD1222 vaccination. All receptors come from an adult in good health. Both conserved end residues are part of each CDR3. A D gene is named only where the DNA matches it firmly. Expanded clones are given a class, and other clones once, few, many or no size at all.

CDR3nt,CDR3aa,d_gene,abundance,j_gene,v_gene
TGTGCAAGTCGCTTCAGATGGACAGACACCTACGAGCAGTACTTC,CASRFRWTDTYEQYF,NA,NA,TRBJ2-7,TRBV12-2
TGTGCCAGCAGTCCCCAGGGTTTCCATCAGCCCCAGCATTTT,CASSPQGFHQPQHF,NA,NA,TRBJ1-5,TRBV27
TGTGCCAGCAGGTCCGACAGGGCAGGTCACAATGAGCAGTTCTTC,CASRSDRAGHNEQFF,TRBD1,NA,TRBJ2-1,TRBV27
TGTGCCACCAGTGATTCCGGGACAGGGTTATCCTACGAGCAGTACTTC,CATSDSGTGLSYEQYF,TRBD1,NA,TRBJ2-7,TRBV24-1
TGTGCCAGCAGGCGTACACAGCATGAGCAGTTCTTC,CASRRTQHEQFF,NA,once,TRBJ2-1,TRBV3-1/TRBV3-2
TGTGCCAGCAGCCTAGAGAGACAGGGAATCTACGAGCAGTACTTC,CASSLERQGIYEQYF,TRBD1,once,TRBJ2-7,TRBV27
TGTGCCAGCAGTTTAGGATGGGGCACGGGGAACACTGAAGCTTTCTTT,CASSLGWGTGNTEAFF,NA,NA,TRBJ1-1,TRBV27
TGTGCCAGCAGCGCTAGACAGGGGGCGGACGAGCAGTACTTC,CASSARQGADEQYF,TRBD1,NA,TRBJ2-7,TRBV9
TGTGCCAGCACCCCAGGACAGAGGGAGACCCAGTACTTC,CASTPGQRETQYF,NA,few,TRBJ2-5,TRBV12-3/TRBV12-4
TGCGCCAGCAATCATCCAGGGGACGAGCAGTACTTC,CASNHPGDEQYF,NA,NA,TRBJ2-7,TRBV10-2
TGTGCCAGCAGCTTAAATTCCCCGGGCAGGTACAATGAGCAGTTCTTC,CASSLNSPGRYNEQFF,NA,NA,TRBJ2-1,TRBV7-3
TGTGCCAGCAAAATGGGATCTGTGCCGTACAATGAGCAGTTCTTC,CASKMGSVPYNEQFF,NA,NA,TRBJ2-1,TRBV27
TGTGCCAGCAGCCAAGATCTGGGGCGTAATCAGCCCCAGCATTTT,CASSQDLGRNQPQHF,NA,NA,TRBJ1-5,TRBV4-2
TGTGCCAGCAGCACGGGGGGGAAAGAGGAGCTGTTTTTT,CASSTGGKEELFF,TRBD2,NA,TRBJ2-2,TRBV5-4
TGTGCCAGCAGTTACGGGCAGGGTAACAATCAGCCCCAGCATTTT,CASSYGQGNNQPQHF,NA,NA,TRBJ1-5,TRBV6-5